The 7 T cell receptor beta chains listed next were all sequenced from one sample in a study of shared clonotypes between healthy human individuals. Clones were read by immunoSEQ multiplex PCR, and TCRdb kept only the in-frame ones, dropping some. The profile shows approximately 480,000 clones, 60% to 80% of them singletons. The sequenced sample was PBMCs. The source of these receptors is a woman aged 40 to 50 in good health. Some clones in this sample may be carry-over from other donors' samples.

The chain recombines TRBV7-8 with TRBJ2-7; 9 bases fit TRBD2. Germline values: CDR1 SGHVS, CDR2 FQNEAQ. Trimming cost V 6 bases and J 3 bases; bases outside gene matches: 12. This CDR3 region has 16 residues. DNA for the CDR3: TGTGCCAGCAGGACCGGGCGGGAGGGCCGGAACTACGAGCAGTACTTC. Its translation: CASRTGREGRNYEQYF.

This clone was seen repeatedly, ten times or more. The chain has TRBV13 and TRBJ2-7; maybe TRBD1 (5 bases). V lost 2 bases and J lost 2, with 10 bases in between. There are 14 residues in the CDR3. Germline CDR1 is PRHDT and CDR2 is FYEKMQ (reference sequence). The chain's CDR3 is CASSLQSRAYEQYF. DNA for the CDR3: TGTGCCAGCAGCTTACAATCCAGGGCCTACGAGCAGTACTTC.

This sequence joins TRBV29-1 and TRBJ2-5, with TRBD1 identical over 10 bases. This CDR3 spans 13 amino acids. V lost 5 bases to trimming and J lost 5 bases; unmatched junction nucleotides: 5. Per the germline V gene, CDR1 is SQVTM and CDR2 is ANQGSEA. The CDR3 is CSVSGTGVETQYF. CDR3 DNA sequence: TGCAGCGTTTCTGGGACAGGGGTGGAGACCCAGTACTTC.

The chain couples TRBV29-1 to TRBJ2-5, with D uncertain. CDR3 size: 11 residues. Germline V CDR1 and CDR2: SQVTM, ANQGSEA. V gave up 4 bases and J gave up 5 bases, with 8 bases separating them. CDR3 coding DNA: TGCAGCGTTGTCCCGACGGAGACCCAGTACTTC. This encodes CSVVPTETQYF.

The chain joins TRBV7-8 to TRBJ2-6; D is perhaps TRBD1 (6 bases). CDR3 size: 16 residues. Trimming took off 3 bases at V and 3 bases at J, with 12 bases between the two ends. From germline, CDR1 is SGHVS and CDR2 FQNEAQ. DNA of the CDR3: TGTGCCAGCAGCTTGCAGGGGACCTTTGGGGCCAACGTCCTGACTTTC. Its protein is CASSLQGTFGANVLTF.

The chain recombines TRBV28 with TRBJ2-7; TRBD2 aligns across 15 bases. V was clipped by 4 bases and J by 5 bases; unmatched bases: 6. CDR1 is MDHEN and CDR2 is SYDVKM in the germline V gene. This CDR3 contains 16 residues. As DNA, the CDR3 is TGTGCCAGCAGTTCGACAGGACTAGCGGGAGGGAACGAGCAGTACTTC. It specifies CASSSTGLAGGNEQYF.

The chain employs TRBV25-1 and TRBJ1-5, with D unclear. The germline V gene encodes CDR1 MGHDK and CDR2 SYGVNS. The CDR3 covers 12 residues. Trimming cost V 8 bases and J 6 bases, with 11 bases left between them. CDR3 sequence reads: CASRGEGQPQHF. CDR3 nucleotide sequence: TGTGCCAGCCGCGGAGAGGGTCAGCCCCAGCATTTT.